The rows below give T cell receptor beta chains drawn from one sample of a study of regulatory T cells in long-lasting Graves disease. Each CDR3 protein gets one entry after TCRdb re-called the multiplex PCR reads with MiXCR. The data contain a few hundred thousand distinct CDR3 sequences, around 20% of them seen just once; the ten biggest clones take up roughly 28%. Sequences were derived from peripheral blood mononuclear cells (PBMCs), sampled when the disease was refractory, from a patient treated with antithyroid drugs. These receptors were collected from a female donor with Graves disease. CDR3s include the opening cysteine and the closing phenylalanine or tryptophan. The D gene is left open where the match is weak. A row's size may be missing; if present it is once, few, many or a size class.

TRBJ1-2,many,-,TRBV28,TGTGCCAGCAGTCCTGGTGGGACGGTGAACTATGGCTACACCTTC,CASSPGGTVNYGYTF
TRBJ2-3,-,-,TRBV14,TGTGCCAGCAGCGACACTAGGAATACGCAGTATTTT,CASSDTRNTQYF
TRBJ1-1,few,-,TRBV9,TGTGCCAGCAGCGCAGAAACAGCACCGAACACTGAAGCTTTCTTT,CASSAETAPNTEAFF
TRBJ1-4,few,TRBD1,TRBV19,TGTGCCAGTAGTGCCACAGGGGGTGGACGAGAAAAACTGTTTTTT,CASSATGGGREKLFF
TRBJ2-7,-,TRBD2,TRBV7-9,TGTGCCAGCAGCCAAGGTGGGAGGGACTCCTACGAGCAGTACTTC,CASSQGGRDSYEQYF
TRBJ2-5,-,-,TRBV5-5,TGTGCCAGCAGCTCCAGGGCGGGTGGGCAAGGGTCCCAGTACTTC,CASSSRAGGQGSQYF
TRBJ1-5,many,TRBD1,TRBV7-3,TGTGCCAGCAGCCTCGACAGGGCCCAGCCCCAGCATTTT,CASSLDRAQPQHF
TRBJ1-2,-,-,TRBV7-2,TGTGCCAGCCCGAGTGGGGGGCTTGGCTACACCTTC,CASPSGGLGYTF
TRBJ1-1,many,-,TRBV12-3/TRBV12-4,TGTGCCAGCAGGTCAAGGATGGGGTTTCTACGAGGCACTGAAGCTTTCTTT,CASRSRMGFLRGTEAFF
TRBJ2-7,-,-,TRBV12-3/TRBV12-4,TGTGCCAGCAGTTACGCCGGGGGCGCGGACGAGCAGTACTTC,CASSYAGGADEQYF
TRBJ2-5,-,TRBD2,TRBV7-2,TGTGCCAGCAGACTTAGCGGGAGGGCCGAGGGAGAGACCCAGTACTTC,CASRLSGRAEGETQYF
TRBJ2-1,-,TRBD2,TRBV5-6,TGTGCCGGCAGCTTGCTGGAGCGAGCGGGAGGTAGGAACAATGAGCAGTTCTTC,CAGSLLERAGGRNNEQFF
TRBJ2-1,-,-,TRBV5-1,TGCGCCAGCAGCTTGGGCCTAGTATCCTACAATGAGCAGTTCTTC,CASSLGLVSYNEQFF
TRBJ2-7,many,-,TRBV6-5,TGTGCCAGCAGTTACATGGGGGAGCAGTACTTC,CASSYMGEQYF
TRBJ2-7,-,TRBD2,TRBV14,TGTGCCAGCAGCCAGGGACTAGCGGGAAAGGGTGAGCAGTACTTC,CASSQGLAGKGEQYF
TRBJ2-5,many,TRBD2,TRBV7-9,TGTGCCAGCAGCCCCCTGGACTCCGGGACTAGCGGGAGGGGAGAGACCCAGTACTTC,CASSPLDSGTSGRGETQYF
TRBJ1-5,many,-,TRBV28,TGTGCCAGCAGTTTATTCGGTTCATCAACAGAAATCAATCAGCCCCAGCATTTT,CASSLFGSSTEINQPQHF
TRBJ2-7,few,-,TRBV28,TGTGCCAGCAGTCTACCTGGGACTTTAGCTCGTGTCGAGCAGTACTTC,CASSLPGTLARVEQYF
TRBJ1-5,few,-,TRBV24-1,TGTGCCACCAGTCGTTCCGGCAATCAGCCCCAGCATTTT,CATSRSGNQPQHF
TRBJ1-2,many,-,TRBV3-1,TGTGCCAGCAGCCAAGCGGTGGGGCACTATGGCTACACCTTC,CASSQAVGHYGYTF
TRBJ2-5,-,-,TRBV5-1,TGCGCCAGCAGCTTCGAGGACGCTTGGGCCCAGTACTTC,CASSFEDAWAQYF
TRBJ2-2,few,TRBD1,TRBV9,TGTGCCAGCAGCGTCATGCAGGGGGCAACGAACACCGGGGAGCTGTTTTTT,CASSVMQGATNTGELFF
TRBJ1-4,-,TRBD1,TRBV24-1,TGTGCCGCCACCAGGGGGCGCTGTGAAAAACTGTTTTTT,CAATRGRCEKLFF
TRBJ2-7,-,-,TRBV4-3,TGCGCCAGCAGCCAAGATCCGGGGGCGCAGTACGAGCAGTACTTC,CASSQDPGAQYEQYF